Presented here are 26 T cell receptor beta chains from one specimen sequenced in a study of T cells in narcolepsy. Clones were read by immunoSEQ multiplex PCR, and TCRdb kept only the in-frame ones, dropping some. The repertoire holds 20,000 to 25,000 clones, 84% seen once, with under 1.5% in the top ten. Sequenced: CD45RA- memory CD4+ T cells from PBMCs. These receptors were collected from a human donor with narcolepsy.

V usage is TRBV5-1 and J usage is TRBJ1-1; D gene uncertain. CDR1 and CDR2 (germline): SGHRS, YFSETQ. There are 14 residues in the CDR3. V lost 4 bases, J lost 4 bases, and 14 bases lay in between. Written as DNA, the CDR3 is TGCGCCAGCAGCCCATCACTCCGGGGCACTGAAGCTTTCTTT. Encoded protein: CASSPSLRGTEAFF.

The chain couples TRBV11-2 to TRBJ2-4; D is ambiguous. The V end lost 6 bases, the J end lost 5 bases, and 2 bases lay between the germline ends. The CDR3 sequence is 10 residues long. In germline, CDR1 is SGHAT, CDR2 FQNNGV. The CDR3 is CASSQNIQYF. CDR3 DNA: TGTGCCAGCAGTCAAAACATTCAGTACTTC.

CDR3 sequence: CASSPLYEQYF. CDR3 nucleotides: TGTGCCAGCAGCCCCCTCTACGAGCAGTACTTC. The gene calls are TRBV6-1 and TRBJ2-7; D gene uncertain. Trimming stripped 6 bases from V and 3 bases from J, with 6 bases between. The CDR3 covers 11 residues. Germline lookup yields CDR1 MNHNS and CDR2 SASEGT.

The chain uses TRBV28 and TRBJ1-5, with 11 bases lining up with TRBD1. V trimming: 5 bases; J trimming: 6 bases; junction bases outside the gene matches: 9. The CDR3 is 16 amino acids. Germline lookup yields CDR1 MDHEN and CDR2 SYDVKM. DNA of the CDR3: TGTGCCAGCAGTGCTGCCCGGACAGGGGGCGGTCAGCCCCAGCATTTT. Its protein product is CASSAARTGGGQPQHF. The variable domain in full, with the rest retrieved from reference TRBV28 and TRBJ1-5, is DVKVTQSSRYLVKRTGEKVFLECVQDMDHENMFWYRQDPGLGLRLIYFSYDVKMKEKGDIPEGYSVSREKKERFSLILESASTNQTSMYLCASSAARTGGGQPQHFGDGTRLSIL.

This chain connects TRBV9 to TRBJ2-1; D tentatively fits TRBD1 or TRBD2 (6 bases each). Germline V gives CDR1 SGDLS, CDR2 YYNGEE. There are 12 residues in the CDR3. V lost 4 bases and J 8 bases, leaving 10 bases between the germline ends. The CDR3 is CASSPGGHEQFF. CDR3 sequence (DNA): TGTGCCAGCAGCCCCGGGGGCCATGAGCAGTTCTTC.

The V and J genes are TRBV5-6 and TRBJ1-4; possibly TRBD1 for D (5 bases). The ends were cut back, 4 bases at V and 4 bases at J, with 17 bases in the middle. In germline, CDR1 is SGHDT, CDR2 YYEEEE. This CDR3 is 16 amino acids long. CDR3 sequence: CASSPGRAINNEKLFF. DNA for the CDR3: TGTGCCAGCAGCCCGGGACGGGCAATTAATAATGAAAAACTGTTTTTT.

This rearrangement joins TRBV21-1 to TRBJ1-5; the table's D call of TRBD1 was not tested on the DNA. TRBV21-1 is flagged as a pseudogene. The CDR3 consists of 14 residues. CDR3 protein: CASVWGPDNQPQHF. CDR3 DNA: TGTGCCAGCGTCTGGGGGCCGGACAATCAGCCCCAGCATTTT.

The CDR3 nucleotides are TGTGCCAGCAGGAATGGGGGGGGCACTGAAGCTTTCTTT. Its translation is CASRNGGGTEAFF. The chain uses TRBV6-1 and TRBJ1-1, with a weak D call TRBD1 (5 bases). The CDR3 covers 13 residues. Germline CDR1 reads MNHNS; CDR2 reads SASEGT. V shed 6 bases and J shed 4 bases, with 12 bases lying between them.

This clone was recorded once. The CDR3 here is CASSTETRFGELFF. The CDR3, as DNA: TGTGCCAGTAGTACGGAGACTAGATTCGGGGAGCTGTTTTTT. This sequence joins TRBV19 and TRBJ2-2; tentatively, D is TRBD2 (6 bases). The CDR3 has 14 residues. V was cut by 4 bases and J by 7 bases, with 13 bases left in between. Germline lookup yields CDR1 LNHDA and CDR2 SQIVND (reference sequence).

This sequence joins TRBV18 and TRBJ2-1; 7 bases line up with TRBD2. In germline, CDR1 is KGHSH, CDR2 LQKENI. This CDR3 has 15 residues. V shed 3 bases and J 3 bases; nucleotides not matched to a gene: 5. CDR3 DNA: TGTGCCAGCTCACCGGTCCGGGGGGACTACAATGAGCAGTTCTTC. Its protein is CASSPVRGDYNEQFF.

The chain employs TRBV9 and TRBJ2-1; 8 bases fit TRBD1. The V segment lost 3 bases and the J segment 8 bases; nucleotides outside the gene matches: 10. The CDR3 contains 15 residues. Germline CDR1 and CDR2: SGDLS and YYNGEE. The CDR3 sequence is CASSAAVGTGYEQFF. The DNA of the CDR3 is TGTGCCAGCAGCGCCGCAGTGGGGACAGGCTATGAGCAGTTCTTC.

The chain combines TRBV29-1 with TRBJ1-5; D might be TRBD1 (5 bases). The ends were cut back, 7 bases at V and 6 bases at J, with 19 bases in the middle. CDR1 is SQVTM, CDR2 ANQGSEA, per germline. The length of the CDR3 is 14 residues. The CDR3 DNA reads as TGCAGCGCTTCTATCGGGGGGGGAACTCAGCCCCAGCATTTT. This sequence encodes CSASIGGGTQPQHF.

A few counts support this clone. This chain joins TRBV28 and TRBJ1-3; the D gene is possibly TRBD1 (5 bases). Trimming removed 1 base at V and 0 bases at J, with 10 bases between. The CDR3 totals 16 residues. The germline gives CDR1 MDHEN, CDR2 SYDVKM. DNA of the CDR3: TGTGCCAGCAGTTTATTGGGACTCCGCTCTGGAAACACCATATATTTT. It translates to CASSLLGLRSGNTIYF.

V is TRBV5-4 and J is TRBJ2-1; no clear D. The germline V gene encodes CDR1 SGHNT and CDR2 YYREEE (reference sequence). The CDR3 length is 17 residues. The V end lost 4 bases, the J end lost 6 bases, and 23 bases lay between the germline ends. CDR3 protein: CASSPASSLALSNEQFF. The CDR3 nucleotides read TGTGCCAGCAGCCCGGCCAGCAGCTTGGCCTTAAGCAATGAGCAGTTCTTC. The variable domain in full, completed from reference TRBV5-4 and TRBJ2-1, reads ETGVTQSPTHLIKTRGQQVTLRCSSQSGHNTVSWYQQALGQGPQFIFQYYREEENGRGNFPPRFSGLQFPNYSSELNVNALELDDSALYLCASSPASSLALSNEQFFGPGTRLTVL.

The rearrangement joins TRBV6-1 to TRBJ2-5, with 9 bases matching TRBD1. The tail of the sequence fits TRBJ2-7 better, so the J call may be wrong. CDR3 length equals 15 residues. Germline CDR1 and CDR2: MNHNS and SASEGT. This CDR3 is CASSMPGQGSYEQYF. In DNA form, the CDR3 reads TGTGCCAGCAGTATGCCGGGACAGGGATCCTACGAGCAGTACTTC.

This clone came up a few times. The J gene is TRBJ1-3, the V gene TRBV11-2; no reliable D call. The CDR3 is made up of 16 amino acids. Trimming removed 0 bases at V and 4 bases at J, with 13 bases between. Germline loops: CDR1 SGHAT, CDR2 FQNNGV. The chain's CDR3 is CASSLEGGGRGNTIYF. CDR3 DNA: TGTGCCAGCAGCTTAGAAGGCGGCGGCAGGGGAAACACCATATATTTT.

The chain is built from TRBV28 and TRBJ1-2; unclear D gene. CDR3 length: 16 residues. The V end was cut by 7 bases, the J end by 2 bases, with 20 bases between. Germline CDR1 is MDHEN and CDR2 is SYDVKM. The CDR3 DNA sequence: TGTGCCAGCAAACCCCCCGGGATAGCCAGCAACTATGGCTACACCTTC. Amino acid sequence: CASKPPGIASNYGYTF.

The CDR3 bases are TGTGCCAGCAGCTTGGGGGCTAGCGGGAGCACAGATACGCAGTATTTT. Translation gives CASSLGASGSTDTQYF. This rearrangement joins TRBV5-4 to TRBJ2-3; 8 positions agree with TRBD2. Germline V gives CDR1 SGHNT, CDR2 YYREEE (reference sequence). The trim removed 0 bases at V and 0 bases at J, leaving 3 bases unmatched. The CDR3 covers 16 residues.

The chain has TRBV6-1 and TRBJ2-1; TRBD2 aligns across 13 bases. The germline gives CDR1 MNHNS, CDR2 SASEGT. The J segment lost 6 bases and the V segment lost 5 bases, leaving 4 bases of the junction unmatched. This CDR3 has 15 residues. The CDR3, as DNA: TGTGCCAGCAGTCAGACTAGCGGGAGGCTCAATGAGCAGTTCTTC. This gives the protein CASSQTSGRLNEQFF.

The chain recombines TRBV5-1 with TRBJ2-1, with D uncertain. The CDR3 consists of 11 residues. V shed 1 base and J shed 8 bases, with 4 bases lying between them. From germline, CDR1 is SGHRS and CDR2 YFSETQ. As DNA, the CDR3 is TGCGCCAGCAGCTTGAACTATGAGCAGTTCTTC. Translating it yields CASSLNYEQFF.

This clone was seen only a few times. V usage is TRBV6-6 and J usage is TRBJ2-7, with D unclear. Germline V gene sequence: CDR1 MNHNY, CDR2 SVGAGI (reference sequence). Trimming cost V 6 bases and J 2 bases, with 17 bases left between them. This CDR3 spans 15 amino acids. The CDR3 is CASRSPSAETYEQYF. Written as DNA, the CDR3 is TGTGCCAGCAGATCCCCCTCTGCAGAGACCTACGAGCAGTACTTC.

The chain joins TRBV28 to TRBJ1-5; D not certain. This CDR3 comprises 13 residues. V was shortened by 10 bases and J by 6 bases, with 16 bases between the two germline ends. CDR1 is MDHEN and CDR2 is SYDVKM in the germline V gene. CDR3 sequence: CATLRGRSQPQHF. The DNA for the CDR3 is TGTGCCACCTTAAGAGGGCGCAGTCAGCCCCAGCATTTT.

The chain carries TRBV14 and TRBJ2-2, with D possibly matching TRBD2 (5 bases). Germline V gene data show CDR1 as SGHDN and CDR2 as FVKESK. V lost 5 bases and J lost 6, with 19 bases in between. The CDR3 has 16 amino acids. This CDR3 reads CASSSIRTANAGELFF. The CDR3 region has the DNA TGTGCCAGCAGCTCCATCCGGACTGCTAACGCCGGGGAGCTGTTTTTT. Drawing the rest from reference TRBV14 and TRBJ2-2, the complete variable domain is EAGVTQFPSHSVIEKGQTVTLRCDPISGHDNLYWYRRVMGKEIKFLLHFVKESKQDESGMPNNRFLAERTGGTYSTLKVQPAELEDSGVYFCASSSIRTANAGELFFGEGSRLTVL.

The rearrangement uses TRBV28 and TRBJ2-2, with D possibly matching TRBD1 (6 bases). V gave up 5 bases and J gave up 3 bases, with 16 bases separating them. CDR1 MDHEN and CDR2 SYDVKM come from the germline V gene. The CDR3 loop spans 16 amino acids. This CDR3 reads CASSAYRAGDTGELFF. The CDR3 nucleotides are TGTGCCAGCAGTGCTTACAGGGCTGGAGACACCGGGGAGCTGTTTTTT.

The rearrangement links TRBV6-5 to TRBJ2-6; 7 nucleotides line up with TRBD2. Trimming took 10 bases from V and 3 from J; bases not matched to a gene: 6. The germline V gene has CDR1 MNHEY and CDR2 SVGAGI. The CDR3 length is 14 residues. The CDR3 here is CATNAGDGANVLTF. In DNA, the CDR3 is TGTGCCACCAACGCGGGAGATGGGGCCAACGTCCTGACTTTC.

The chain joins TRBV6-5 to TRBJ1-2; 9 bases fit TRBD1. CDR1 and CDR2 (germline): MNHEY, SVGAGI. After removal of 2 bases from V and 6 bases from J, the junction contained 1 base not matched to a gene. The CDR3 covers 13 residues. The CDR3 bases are TGTGCCAGCAGTTACAGACAGGGGGATGGCTACACCTTC. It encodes CASSYRQGDGYTF.